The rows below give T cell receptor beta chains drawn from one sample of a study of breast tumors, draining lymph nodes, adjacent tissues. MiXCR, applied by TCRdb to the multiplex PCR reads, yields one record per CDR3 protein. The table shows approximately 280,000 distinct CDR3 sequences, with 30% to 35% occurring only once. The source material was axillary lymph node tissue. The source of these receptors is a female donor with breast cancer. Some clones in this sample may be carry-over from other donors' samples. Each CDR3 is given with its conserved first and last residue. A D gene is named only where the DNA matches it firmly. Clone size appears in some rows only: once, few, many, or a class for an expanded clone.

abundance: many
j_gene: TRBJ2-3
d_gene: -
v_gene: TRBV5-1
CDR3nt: TGCGCCAGCAGCTTGGGTGGCCGCTTTAGGACAGATACGCAGTATTTT
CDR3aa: CASSLGGRFRTDTQYF

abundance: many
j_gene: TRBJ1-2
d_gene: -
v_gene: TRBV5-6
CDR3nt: TGTGCCAGCAGCTTGGGGGACATAGCTAACTATGGCTACACCTTC
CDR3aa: CASSLGDIANYGYTF

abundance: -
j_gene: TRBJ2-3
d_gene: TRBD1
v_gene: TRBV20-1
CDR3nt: TGCAGTGTAGGGACAGGGGGACGCACAGATACGCAGTATTTT
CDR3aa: CSVGTGGRTDTQYF

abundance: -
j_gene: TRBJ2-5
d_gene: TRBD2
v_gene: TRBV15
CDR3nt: TGCGCCACCAGCCGCCCTACAGGACTAGGTCAAGAGACCCAGTACTTC
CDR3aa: CATSRPTGLGQETQYF

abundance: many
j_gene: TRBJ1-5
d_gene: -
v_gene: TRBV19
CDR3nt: TGTGCCAGTAAGGCCGGGACACATAGCAATCAGCCCCAGCATTTT
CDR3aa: CASKAGTHSNQPQHF

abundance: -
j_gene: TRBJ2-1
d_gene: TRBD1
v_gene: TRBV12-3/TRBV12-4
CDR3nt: TGTGCCAGCAGAAGGACAGGGCTTGAGCAGTTCTTC
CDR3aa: CASRRTGLEQFF

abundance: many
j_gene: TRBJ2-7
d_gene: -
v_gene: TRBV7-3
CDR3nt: TGTGCCAGCAGTCATCCCCGGGACCCTATATTCTACGAGCAGTACTTC
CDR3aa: CASSHPRDPIFYEQYF

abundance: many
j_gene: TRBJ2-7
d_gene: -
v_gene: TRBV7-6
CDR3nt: TGTGCCAGCAGCTTAACTGGGGACGAGCAGTACTTC
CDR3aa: CASSLTGDEQYF

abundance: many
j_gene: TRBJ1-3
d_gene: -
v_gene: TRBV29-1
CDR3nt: TGCAGCGTTGGCGGGGTTAACTCTGGAAACACCATATATTTT
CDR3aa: CSVGGVNSGNTIYF

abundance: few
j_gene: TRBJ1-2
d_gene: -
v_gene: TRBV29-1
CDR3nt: TGCAGCGTGACCGCCAGGAACAACTATGGCTACACCTTC
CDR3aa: CSVTARNNYGYTF